This T cell receptor beta chain was sequenced for a study of blood T cell repertoires in COVID-19. In the study overall: The United States, Italy and Spain provided the acute and convalescent COVID-19 samples.

This CDR3 region has 14 residues. V lost 5 bases to trimming and J lost 6 bases; unmatched junction nucleotides: 10. Germline CDR1 and CDR2: MNHEY and SVGEGT. Original methodology: Estimation of nucleated cell counts was performed using reference gene primer amplification. The method was immunoSEQ multiplex PCR; TCRdb's version includes in-frame clones alone and lacks a portion of them. V and J calls and clone size come straight from that table; D and trimming were deduced from the DNA. The data show 71,000 or so clones, 80% to 90% seen once. The sample was peripheral blood. The genes are TRBV6-2 or TRBV6-3 and TRBJ2-7; the match to TRBD1 covers 7 bases. This sequence was found in an elderly man in a cohort sampled during active COVID-19. The CDR3 loop is CASSGDRVLGEQYF. The CDR3, as DNA: TGTGCCAGCAGTGGAGACAGGGTTCTTGGCGAGCAGTACTTC.